This TCR beta chain is from a study of blood T cell repertoires in COVID-19. Turning to the study itself: Acute and convalescent COVID-19 samples came from the United States, Italy and Spain. T cells, B-cell-depleted T cells, or PBMCs supplied cDNA or gDNA.

The authors' processing: By means of reference gene primer amplification, nucleated cell counts were estimated. Libraries were prepared by immunoSEQ multiplex PCR; TCRdb keeps only in-frame clonotypes and omits some of them. From that table come the V and J calls and clone size; the DNA was used to work out D and trimming. The sample comprises roughly 250,000 clones, roughly 82% of which are singletons, and nearly 5% rests with the top ten. The receptor comes from an elderly woman with active or convalescent COVID-19. Sequenced sample: peripheral blood.

The CDR3 DNA is TGTGCCAGCAGCTGGGGGGAGGGCCGCACAGATACGCAGTATTTT. This codes for CASSWGEGRTDTQYF. This chain connects TRBV7-9 to TRBJ2-3; the match to TRBD2 covers 7 bases. Germline CDR1 is SEHNR and CDR2 is FQNEAQ (reference sequence). Trimming cost V 4 bases and J 1 base; bases outside gene matches: 5. This CDR3 has 15 residues.